This TCR beta chain is drawn from a study of spatial heterogeneity in lung cancer. The CDR3 consists of 13 residues. In germline, CDR1 is MNHNY, CDR2 SVGAGI (reference sequence). Trimming removed 5 bases from V and 8 bases from J; junction bases left unmatched: 5. Time point of the sample: blood at routine non-recurrence follow-up after resection. This clonotype has at least ten counts. A single record per CDR3 protein comes from TCRdb applying MiXCR to the 5' RACE reads. Among tens of thousands of distinct CDR3 sequences listed, around 9.3% were seen once. The genes are TRBV6-6 and TRBJ1-1; 10 bases map to TRBD1. The sequenced sample was PBMCs, obtained at follow-up. This TCR was sampled from a female donor with early-stage non-small cell lung cancer. In nucleotides, the CDR3 is TGTGCCAGCAGTGGGACAGGGGCTTCCGAAGCTTTCTTT. Translating it yields CASSGTGASEAFF.